The 8 T cell receptor beta chains listed next were all sequenced from one sample in a study of shared clonotypes between healthy human individuals. Generated by immunoSEQ multiplex PCR, the TCRdb table keeps only in-frame clones and is missing some. The sample shows 550,000 to 700,000 clones, 73% of them seen only once. Sequencing was done on a sample of memory CD4+ T cells sorted from blood. Subset: CD45RA-negative fraction. All receptors derive from a woman in her 30s in good health.

The chain has TRBV25-1 and TRBJ1-2, with a weak D call TRBD1 (5 bases). The CDR3 spans 14 residues. Trimming removed 2 bases at V and 8 bases at J, with 15 bases between. Per the germline V gene, CDR1 is MGHDK and CDR2 is SYGVNS. The CDR3 bases are TGTGCCAGCAGTGAAGCCGGGACCTCCGGCGGCTACACCTTC. Translated, it gives CASSEAGTSGGYTF.

The V and J genes are TRBV19 and TRBJ1-5, with 12 positions matching TRBD1. V shed 7 bases, J shed 0 bases, and the junction held 10 bases outside the gene matches. CDR3 length equals 18 residues. Germline CDR1 is LNHDA and CDR2 is SQIVND (reference sequence). The CDR3 bases are TGTGCCAGTACAAAGGGACAGGGGGCCCTTTATAGCAATCAGCCCCAGCATTTT. Amino acid sequence: CASTKGQGALYSNQPQHF. Drawing the rest from reference TRBV19 and TRBJ1-5, the complete variable domain is DGGITQSPKYLFRKEGQNVTLSCEQNLNHDAMYWYRQDPGQGLRLIYYSQIVNDFQKGDIAEGYSVSREKKESFPLTVTSAQKNPTAFYLCASTKGQGALYSNQPQHFGDGTRLSIL.

The genes are TRBV5-1 and TRBJ2-1, with D perhaps matching TRBD2 (6 bases). From germline, CDR1 is SGHRS and CDR2 YFSETQ. V shed 1 base and J shed 5 bases, with 16 bases lying between them. The CDR3 covers 16 residues. CDR3 bases: TGCGCCAGCAGCTTGTTAGGGGAGGCAATGGACAATGAGCAGTTCTTC. Translation gives CASSLLGEAMDNEQFF.

The rearrangement joins TRBV5-6 to TRBJ2-3; 13 bases map to TRBD2. Looked up from germline, CDR1 is SGHDT and CDR2 is YYEEEE. The J segment lost 4 bases and the V segment lost 3 bases, leaving 5 bases of the junction unmatched. There are 16 residues in the CDR3. In nucleotides, the CDR3 is TGTGCCAGCAGCTCCCCGACTAGCGGGAGGTCAGATACGCAGTATTTT. Its protein is CASSSPTSGRSDTQYF.

The V and J genes are TRBV27 and TRBJ2-7, with D perhaps being TRBD1 or TRBD2 (5 bases each). CDR1 MNHEY and CDR2 SMNVEV come from the germline V gene (reference sequence). This CDR3 is built from 14 residues. Trimming removed 2 bases from V and 7 bases from J, with 15 bases in between. CDR3 amino acids: CASSLRGVRYEQYF. CDR3 in DNA: TGTGCCAGCAGTTTAAGAGGGGTTAGGTATGAGCAGTACTTC.

The rearrangement uses TRBV27 and TRBJ1-4, with TRBD1 matching 8 bases. The CDR3 loop spans 15 amino acids. Germline V gives CDR1 MNHEY, CDR2 SMNVEV (reference sequence). Trimming cost V 5 bases and J 8 bases; bases outside gene matches: 10. The CDR3 DNA reads as TGTGCCAGCAGTACCACTCGGACAGGGTGGGAAAAACTGTTTTTT. Translating gives CASSTTRTGWEKLFF.

The J gene is TRBJ1-3, the V gene TRBV7-2; no reliable D call. V was pared by 4 bases and J by 6 bases, with 13 bases between. CDR1 is SGHTA and CDR2 is FQGNSA in the germline V gene. CDR3 length: 14 residues. CDR3 residues: CASSSPGQVNTIYF. CDR3 sequence (DNA): TGTGCCAGCAGCTCGCCCGGGCAAGTAAACACCATATATTTT.

Written as DNA, the CDR3 is TGCGCCAGCAGTGGGGACACAAACATTCAGTACTTC. Its translation: CASSGDTNIQYF. J is TRBJ2-4 and V is TRBV10-1, with D possibly being TRBD1 (6 bases). V lost 4 bases and J lost 6, with 7 bases in between. The CDR3 consists of 12 residues. Per the germline V gene, CDR1 is WNHNN and CDR2 is SYGVQD (reference sequence).